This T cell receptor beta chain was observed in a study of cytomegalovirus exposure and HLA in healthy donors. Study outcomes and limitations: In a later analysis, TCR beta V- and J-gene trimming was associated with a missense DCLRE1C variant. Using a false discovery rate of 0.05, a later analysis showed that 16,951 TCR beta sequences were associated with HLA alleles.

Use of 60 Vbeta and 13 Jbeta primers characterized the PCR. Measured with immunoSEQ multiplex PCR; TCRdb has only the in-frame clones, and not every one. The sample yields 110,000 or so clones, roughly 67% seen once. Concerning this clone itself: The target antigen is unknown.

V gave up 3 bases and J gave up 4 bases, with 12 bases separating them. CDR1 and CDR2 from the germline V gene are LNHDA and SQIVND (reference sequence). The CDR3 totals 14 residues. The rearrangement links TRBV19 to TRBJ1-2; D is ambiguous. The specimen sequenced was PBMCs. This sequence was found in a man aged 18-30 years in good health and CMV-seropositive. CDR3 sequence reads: CASSMLRPRYGYTF. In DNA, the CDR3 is TGTGCCAGTAGTATGTTGAGGCCGCGCTATGGCTACACCTTC.